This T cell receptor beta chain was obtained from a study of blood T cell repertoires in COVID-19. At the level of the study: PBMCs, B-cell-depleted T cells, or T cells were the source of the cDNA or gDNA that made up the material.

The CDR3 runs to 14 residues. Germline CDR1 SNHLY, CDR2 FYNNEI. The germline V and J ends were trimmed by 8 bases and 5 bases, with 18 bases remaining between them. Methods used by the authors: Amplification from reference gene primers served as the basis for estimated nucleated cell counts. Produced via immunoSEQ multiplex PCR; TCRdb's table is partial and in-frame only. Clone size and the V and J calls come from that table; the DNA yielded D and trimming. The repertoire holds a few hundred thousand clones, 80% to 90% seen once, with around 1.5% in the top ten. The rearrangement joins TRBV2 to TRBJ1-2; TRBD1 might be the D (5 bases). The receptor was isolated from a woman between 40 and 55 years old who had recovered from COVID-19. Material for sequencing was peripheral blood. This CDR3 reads CASAGTPGGYGYTF. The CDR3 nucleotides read TGTGCCAGCGCCGGGACCCCGGGGGGATATGGCTACACCTTC.